Listed below are T cell receptor beta chains from one sample, sequenced in a study of blood T cell repertoires in COVID-19. Only in-frame clones appear in the TCRdb table, and some are missing; sequencing was by immunoSEQ multiplex PCR. Of a few hundred thousand clones listed, roughly nine tenths are singletons. The sequenced material came from PBMCs or T cells enriched from blood (not recorded which). The source is a woman younger than 45 who had recovered from COVID-19. CDR3s include the opening cysteine and the closing phenylalanine or tryptophan. The D gene is left open where the match is weak. Clone size, where shown, is once, few, many, or a class for clones that have expanded.

D: TRBD1; V: TRBV29-1; size: .; J: TRBJ1-2; DNA: TGCCTGAGGGGGCCCTCGGGGAGGAGGATATACGGCTACACCTTC; CDR3: CLRGPSGRRIYGYTF
D: .; V: TRBV11-2; size: .; J: TRBJ1-2; DNA: TGTGCCAGCAGCTTAGATTGGTTGCAGGGTAACTATGGCTACACCTTC; CDR3: CASSLDWLQGNYGYTF
D: .; V: TRBV11-2; size: few; J: TRBJ2-3; DNA: TGTGCCAGCAGCTTAGTAGCGGCCGAGGGAGATACGCAGTATTTT; CDR3: CASSLVAAEGDTQYF
D: .; V: TRBV5-1; size: .; J: TRBJ2-6; DNA: TGCGCCAGCAGCGAGGACAGTCACTCTGGGGCCAACGTCCTGACTTTC; CDR3: CASSEDSHSGANVLTF
D: .; V: TRBV24-1; size: .; J: TRBJ2-1; DNA: TGTGCCACCAGTGCCTCCGGGACTGTCCCGTATGAGCAGTTCTTC; CDR3: CATSASGTVPYEQFF
D: TRBD1; V: TRBV7-9; size: .; J: TRBJ1-2; DNA: TGTGCCAGCAGCCGCTCCCGGGACAGGGGCTGGGATGGCTACACCTTC; CDR3: CASSRSRDRGWDGYTF
D: .; V: TRBV27; size: .; J: TRBJ1-5; DNA: TGTGCCAGCAGTTTATCTAGGGGAACGCAGCCCCAGCATTTT; CDR3: CASSLSRGTQPQHF
D: .; V: TRBV6-5; size: .; J: TRBJ2-5; DNA: TGTGCCAGCAGTTACTCGTATTTCAGGGCCCAAGAGACCCAGTACTTC; CDR3: CASSYSYFRAQETQYF
D: .; V: TRBV7-3; size: .; J: TRBJ2-7; DNA: TGTGCCAGCAGCTTAGAAGGGGGATTCCCCTACGAGCAGTACTTC; CDR3: CASSLEGGFPYEQYF
D: .; V: TRBV7-9; size: .; J: TRBJ1-4; DNA: TGTGCCAGCAGCCACCCCGACGGAGGTGAAAAACTGTTTTTT; CDR3: CASSHPDGGEKLFF
D: TRBD1; V: TRBV7-2; size: once; J: TRBJ2-1; DNA: TGTGCCAGCAGCTTAGCCTCCCCCGGGACAGGGGGCGGGAATGAGCAGTTCTTC; CDR3: CASSLASPGTGGGNEQFF
D: TRBD2; V: TRBV27; size: .; J: TRBJ2-1; DNA: TGTGCCAGCAGTATCGGACTAGCGGGATTTGGTGAGCAGTTCTTC; CDR3: CASSIGLAGFGEQFF
D: TRBD2; V: TRBV7-6; size: .; J: TRBJ2-1; DNA: TGTGCCAGCAGTCAGGGGCCTAGCGGGAGGGCCGGGGTCAGTGAGCAGTTCTTC; CDR3: CASSQGPSGRAGVSEQFF
D: .; V: TRBV7-2; size: once; J: TRBJ2-1; DNA: TGTGCCAGCAGCTTAGGGCAGGGGCCCAATGAGCAGTTCTTC; CDR3: CASSLGQGPNEQFF
D: TRBD1; V: TRBV5-1; size: once; J: TRBJ1-2; DNA: TGCGCCAGCAGCTTGACAGGGGTGGACTATGGCTACACCTTC; CDR3: CASSLTGVDYGYTF
D: .; V: TRBV30; size: .; J: TRBJ1-4; DNA: TGTGCCTGGAGTGGAGCCTCTAATGAAAAACTGTTTTTT; CDR3: CAWSGASNEKLFF
D: TRBD2; V: TRBV7-2; size: .; J: TRBJ2-5; DNA: TGTGCCAGCAGCTTAGGAGTTTTGGCGGGGGAGGTAGAGACCCAGTACTTC; CDR3: CASSLGVLAGEVETQYF
D: TRBD1; V: TRBV28; size: .; J: TRBJ1-2; DNA: TGTGCCAGCAGTTCCGTGGGGACAGCTGACGGCTACACCTTC; CDR3: CASSSVGTADGYTF
D: .; V: TRBV7-2; size: once; J: TRBJ1-3; DNA: TGTGCCAGCAGCTTAGTTGGGGGGGACTCTGGAAACACCATATATTTT; CDR3: CASSLVGGDSGNTIYF
D: .; V: TRBV11-3; size: .; J: TRBJ2-1; DNA: TGTGCCAGCAGCGTAGGCGTGGGGGCTGAGCAGTTCTTC; CDR3: CASSVGVGAEQFF
D: .; V: TRBV24-1; size: .; J: TRBJ2-1; DNA: TGTGCCACCAGTGATTTTAGTCGGAATGAGCAGTTCTTC; CDR3: CATSDFSRNEQFF
D: TRBD1; V: TRBV19; size: .; J: TRBJ1-2; DNA: TGTGCCAGTCCAGGGGGAAGGAGCTATGGCTACACCTTC; CDR3: CASPGGRSYGYTF
D: TRBD1; V: TRBV3-1/TRBV3-2; size: .; J: TRBJ1-1; DNA: TGTGCCAGCAGCAAACAGGGGGCCGGGGCTGAAGCTTTCTTT; CDR3: CASSKQGAGAEAFF
D: .; V: TRBV11-2; size: .; J: TRBJ1-6; DNA: TGTGCCAGCAGCTTAGCACCGGGACAAATGGGTTTTTATAATTCACCCCTCCACTTT; CDR3: CASSLAPGQMGFYNSPLHF
D: .; V: TRBV19; size: .; J: TRBJ1-2; DNA: TGTGCCAGTAGGCCATCAGGACTCAACTATGGCTACACCTTC; CDR3: CASRPSGLNYGYTF
D: TRBD1; V: TRBV7-3; size: .; J: TRBJ2-2; DNA: TGTGCCAGCAGCTCAACGACAGGGCTCGGGGAGCTGTTTTTT; CDR3: CASSSTTGLGELFF
D: .; V: TRBV28; size: .; J: TRBJ2-7; DNA: TGTGCCAGCGCGTTGGGGGGGCGTGACGAGCAGTACTTC; CDR3: CASALGGRDEQYF
D: .; V: TRBV28; size: .; J: TRBJ1-4; DNA: TGTGCCAGCCTTCCCACAGGGCGTTGGGAAAAACTGTTTTTT; CDR3: CASLPTGRWEKLFF
D: .; V: TRBV18; size: once; J: TRBJ2-3; DNA: TGTGCCAGCTCACCAGTTCGGAGGTTCCAGACAGATACGCAGTATTTT; CDR3: CASSPVRRFQTDTQYF
D: .; V: TRBV28; size: .; J: TRBJ2-1; DNA: TGTGCCAGCAGTTCTCACACAATAAATGAGCAGTTCTTC; CDR3: CASSSHTINEQFF
D: .; V: TRBV5-5; size: .; J: TRBJ2-5; DNA: TGTGCCAGCAGCTTGGCGGGAGTGGTACAAGAGACCCAGTACTTC; CDR3: CASSLAGVVQETQYF
D: TRBD2; V: TRBV5-5; size: .; J: TRBJ2-5; DNA: TGTGCCAGCAGCACCCCACTAGCGGTGGAGACCCAGTACTTC; CDR3: CASSTPLAVETQYF
D: TRBD2; V: TRBV11-2; size: .; J: TRBJ2-7; DNA: TGTGCCAGCAGCACTTCAGGACTAGCGGGAGGAACGCGGTACTTC; CDR3: CASSTSGLAGGTRYF
D: .; V: TRBV13; size: .; J: TRBJ1-1; DNA: TGTGCCAGCAGCTTGGGCAGCAACACTGAAGCTTTCTTT; CDR3: CASSLGSNTEAFF
D: TRBD2; V: TRBV5-4; size: .; J: TRBJ2-1; DNA: TGTGCCAGCAGCCTTTCTAGCGGGCCCTCCTACAATGAGCAGTTCTTC; CDR3: CASSLSSGPSYNEQFF
D: TRBD2; V: TRBV7-3; size: .; J: TRBJ2-1; DNA: TGTGCCAGCAGCTCCTTGGATAGCGGGGCAAATGAGCAGTTCTTC; CDR3: CASSSLDSGANEQFF
D: TRBD2; V: TRBV24-1; size: .; J: TRBJ2-1; DNA: TGTGCCACCAGTGATACTAGCGGAAACTCCTACAATGAGCAGTTCTTC; CDR3: CATSDTSGNSYNEQFF
D: .; V: TRBV15; size: .; J: TRBJ1-4; DNA: TGTGCCACCAGCAGAGAGGGAGAACTGGGTGAAAAACTGTTTTTT; CDR3: CATSREGELGEKLFF
D: .; V: TRBV7-3; size: .; J: TRBJ1-2; DNA: TGTGCCAGCAGCTTAATTCCAGGGGCAGTGATAGAAGGCTACACCTTC; CDR3: CASSLIPGAVIEGYTF
D: TRBD1; V: TRBV6-1; size: .; J: TRBJ1-1; DNA: TGTGCCAGCAGTGAACGGACAGGCAATAGGGGAGCTTTCTTT; CDR3: CASSERTGNRGAFF
D: .; V: TRBV5-1; size: .; J: TRBJ1-6; DNA: TGCGCCAGCAGCACCGGACAGTCACCGAGGAATAATTCACCCCTCCACTTT; CDR3: CASSTGQSPRNNSPLHF
D: TRBD1; V: TRBV19; size: .; J: TRBJ1-1; DNA: TGTGCCAGTAGTACGGGACAGGGTTGGAACACTGAAGCTTTCTTT; CDR3: CASSTGQGWNTEAFF